The 2 T cell receptor beta chains given below trace back to one sample, sequenced in a study of blood T cell repertoires in COVID-19. Data came from immunoSEQ multiplex PCR; TCRdb stores just in-frame clones and leaves some out. Among approximately 220,000 clones listed, roughly 80% were seen once. Sequencing used PBMCs or T cells enriched from blood (not recorded which). These receptor sequences come from a woman aged 40 to 50 with acute COVID-19.

The chain has TRBV5-6 and TRBJ1-2; 7 nucleotides line up with TRBD1. V shed 6 bases, J shed 0 bases, and the junction held 11 bases outside the gene matches. Germline CDR1 SGHDT, CDR2 YYEEEE. There are 16 residues in the CDR3. The CDR3, as DNA: TGTGCCAGCACCAAAATCACAGGGGCCTCTAACTATGGCTACACCTTC. This encodes CASTKITGASNYGYTF.

The rearrangement uses TRBV25-1 and TRBJ2-1, with D possibly matching TRBD1 (6 bases). CDR1 is MGHDK and CDR2 is SYGVNS in the germline V gene. The CDR3 has 14 amino acids. V lost 7 bases and J 5 bases, leaving 15 bases between the germline ends. The CDR3 protein is CASTRQQGNNEQFF. The CDR3 DNA is TGTGCCAGCACGCGCCAACAGGGAAACAATGAGCAGTTCTTC.